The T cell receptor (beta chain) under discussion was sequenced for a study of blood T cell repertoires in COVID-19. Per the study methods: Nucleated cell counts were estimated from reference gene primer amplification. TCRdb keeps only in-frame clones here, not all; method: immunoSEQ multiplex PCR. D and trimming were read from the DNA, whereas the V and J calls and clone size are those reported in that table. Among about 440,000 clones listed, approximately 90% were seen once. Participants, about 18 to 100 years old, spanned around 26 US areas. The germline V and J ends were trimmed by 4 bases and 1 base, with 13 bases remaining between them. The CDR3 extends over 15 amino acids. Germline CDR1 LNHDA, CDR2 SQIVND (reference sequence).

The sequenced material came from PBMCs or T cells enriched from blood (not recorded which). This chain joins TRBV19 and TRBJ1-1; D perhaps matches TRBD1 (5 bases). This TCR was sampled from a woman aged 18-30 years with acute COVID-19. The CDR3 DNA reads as TGTGCCAGTAGTAATTTGCAGGGAGGGAACACTGAAGCTTTCTTT. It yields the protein CASSNLQGGNTEAFF.